This TCR beta chain derives from a study of beta chain features in type 1 diabetes. General observations from the study: Over-representation of high TCR-expressing cells was a possible consequence of cDNA sequencing. Any role of HLA type in TCRB rearrangement remained unresolved here.

The study reverse transcribed the entire isolated RNA, so it sequenced expressed TCRB transcripts. An average of about 3.4 million reads was obtained for naive, central memory and regulatory T cell samples. Sequenced by immunoSEQ multiplex PCR; TCRdb stores in-frame clones only, minus some. This sample yields 600,000 to 650,000 clones, of which around 15% are seen a single time; around 0.1% belongs to the top ten. On this clone: Its antigen is unknown.

Sorting with CD45RO/CCR7/CD25/CD127/CD95/CD27 yielded naive, central memory, regulatory and stem-like memory CD4+ cells. Sequenced input: naive CD4+ T cells from blood. The clonotype originates from a man aged 18 to 29 in good health.

CDR3 region: CARCSLNEKLFF. CDR3 coding DNA: TGTGCCAGATGTTCCCTTAATGAAAAACTGTTTTTT. The chain has TRBV27 and TRBJ1-4; no firm D call. The V end was cut by 9 bases, the J end by 4 bases, with 9 bases between. Per germline, CDR1 MNHEY and CDR2 SMNVEV (reference sequence). The length of the CDR3 is 12 residues.